This TCR beta chain was recovered during a study of T cells in Graves' hyperthyroidism and ophthalmopathy. As for the study in general: Peripheral blood was collected at initial diagnosis, before any treatment. Whole-study results and caveats: Ophthalmopathy was identified by the model a median around 6.3 months ahead of onset. Most thyroid-expanded clonotypes above 0.001 were also found in blood.

The investigators amplified TCR beta CDR3 regions from RNA transcripts. With the HTBI primer set, the TCR CDR3 went through a first round of RT-PCR. TCRdb used MiXCR to reprocess the multiplex PCR reads, holding one entry per CDR3 protein. The sample includes around 350,000 distinct CDR3 sequences, about 17% of them seen just once. This clonotype was counted only a few times. Its antigen is not identified. The V end was cut by 4 bases, the J end by 3 bases, with 10 bases between. The germline CDR1 and CDR2 sequences are SGDLS and YYNGEE. The CDR3 loop spans 13 amino acids. Sequencing was carried out using blood. V and J are TRBV9 and TRBJ1-2, with TRBD1 as a possible D gene (5 bases). This clonotype originated in a woman aged 30 to 39 with Graves' hyperthyroidism that later progressed to Graves' ophthalmopathy. CDR3 region: CASSQGTDYGYTF. CDR3 DNA sequence: TGTGCCAGCAGCCAGGGCACGGACTATGGCTACACCTTC.